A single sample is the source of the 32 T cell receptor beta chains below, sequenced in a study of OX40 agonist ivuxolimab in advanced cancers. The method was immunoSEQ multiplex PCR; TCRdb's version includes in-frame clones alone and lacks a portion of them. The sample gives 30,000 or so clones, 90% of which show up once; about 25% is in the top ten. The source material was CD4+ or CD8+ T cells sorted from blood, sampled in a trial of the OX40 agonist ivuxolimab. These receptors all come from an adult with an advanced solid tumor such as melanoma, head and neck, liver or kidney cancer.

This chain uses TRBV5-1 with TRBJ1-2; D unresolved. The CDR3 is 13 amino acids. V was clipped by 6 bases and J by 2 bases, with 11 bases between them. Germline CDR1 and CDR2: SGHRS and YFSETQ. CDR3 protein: CASKPAGNYGYTF. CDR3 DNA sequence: TGCGCCAGCAAGCCGGCAGGAAACTATGGCTACACCTTC.

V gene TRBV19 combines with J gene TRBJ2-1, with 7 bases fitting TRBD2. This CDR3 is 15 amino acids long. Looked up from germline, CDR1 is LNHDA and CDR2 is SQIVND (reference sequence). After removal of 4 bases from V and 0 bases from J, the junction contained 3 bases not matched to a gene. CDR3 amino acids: CASSKLAGSYNEQFF. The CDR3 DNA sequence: TGTGCCAGTAGTAAGTTAGCGGGCTCCTACAATGAGCAGTTCTTC.

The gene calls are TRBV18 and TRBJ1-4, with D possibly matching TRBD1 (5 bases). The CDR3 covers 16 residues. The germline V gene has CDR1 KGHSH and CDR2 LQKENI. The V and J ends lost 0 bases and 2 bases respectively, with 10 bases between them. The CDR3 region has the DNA TGTGCCAGCTCACCACCACCGGGGGGTACTAATGAAAAACTGTTTTTT. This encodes CASSPPPGGTNEKLFF.

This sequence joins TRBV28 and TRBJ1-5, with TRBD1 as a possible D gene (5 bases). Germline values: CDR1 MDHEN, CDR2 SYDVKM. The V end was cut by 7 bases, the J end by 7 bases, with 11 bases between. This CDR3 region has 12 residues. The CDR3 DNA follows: TGTGCCAGCATCAGGGAGGGACAGCCCCAGCATTTT. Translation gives CASIREGQPQHF.

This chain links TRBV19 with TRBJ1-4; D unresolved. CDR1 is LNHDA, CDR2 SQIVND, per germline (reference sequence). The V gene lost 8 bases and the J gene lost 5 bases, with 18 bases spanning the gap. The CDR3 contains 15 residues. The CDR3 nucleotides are TGTGCCAGTCTACAAAGGCAGCCTGGAAATGAAAAACTGTTTTTT. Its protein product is CASLQRQPGNEKLFF.

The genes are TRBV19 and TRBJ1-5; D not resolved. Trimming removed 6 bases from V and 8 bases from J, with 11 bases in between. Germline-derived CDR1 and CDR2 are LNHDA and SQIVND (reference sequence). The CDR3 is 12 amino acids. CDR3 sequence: CASRDGLEPQHF. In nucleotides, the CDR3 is TGTGCCAGTAGGGACGGACTCGAGCCCCAGCATTTT.

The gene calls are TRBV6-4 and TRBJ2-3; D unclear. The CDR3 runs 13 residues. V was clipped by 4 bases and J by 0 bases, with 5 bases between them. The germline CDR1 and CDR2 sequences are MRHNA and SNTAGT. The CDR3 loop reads CASSVVSTDTQYF. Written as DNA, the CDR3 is TGTGCCAGCAGTGTCGTCAGCACAGATACGCAGTATTTT.

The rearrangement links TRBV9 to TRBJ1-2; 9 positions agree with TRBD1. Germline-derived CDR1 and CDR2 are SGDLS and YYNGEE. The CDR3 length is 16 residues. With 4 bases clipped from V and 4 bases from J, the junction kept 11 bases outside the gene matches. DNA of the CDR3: TGTGCCAGCAGCCCAGGCGGGGGACAGGGAGGCTATGGCTACACCTTC. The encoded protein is CASSPGGGQGGYGYTF.

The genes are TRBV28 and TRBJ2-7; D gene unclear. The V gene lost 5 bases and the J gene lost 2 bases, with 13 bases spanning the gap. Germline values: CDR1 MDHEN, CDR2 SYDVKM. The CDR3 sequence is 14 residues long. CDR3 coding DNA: TGTGCCAGCAGTGGGTGGACGGTCACCTACGAGCAGTACTTC. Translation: CASSGWTVTYEQYF.

In nucleotides, the CDR3 is TGTGCCAGCAGTGAGGCCCTCTCGAGGCCCTATGAGCAGTTCTTC. This translates into CASSEALSRPYEQFF. The gene calls are TRBV2 and TRBJ2-1; D is ambiguous. Trimming stripped 3 bases from V and 8 bases from J, with 17 bases between. The CDR3 loop spans 15 amino acids. Looked up from germline, CDR1 is SNHLY and CDR2 is FYNNEI.

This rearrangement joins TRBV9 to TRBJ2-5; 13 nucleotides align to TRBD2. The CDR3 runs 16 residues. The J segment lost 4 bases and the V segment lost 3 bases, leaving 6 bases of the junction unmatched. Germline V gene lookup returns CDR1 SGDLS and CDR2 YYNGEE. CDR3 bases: TGTGCCAGCAGCGAGAGGACTAGCGGGAGATTAGAGACCCAGTACTTC. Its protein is CASSERTSGRLETQYF.

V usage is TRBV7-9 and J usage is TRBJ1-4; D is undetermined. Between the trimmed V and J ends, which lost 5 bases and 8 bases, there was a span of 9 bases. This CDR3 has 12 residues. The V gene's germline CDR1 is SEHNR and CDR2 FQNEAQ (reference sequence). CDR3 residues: CASSLLPEKLFF. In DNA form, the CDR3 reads TGTGCCAGCAGCCTCCTGCCCGAAAAACTGTTTTTT. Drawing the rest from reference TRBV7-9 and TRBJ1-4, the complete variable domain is DTGVSQNPRHKITKRGQNVTFRCDPISEHNRLYWYRQTLGQGPEFLTYFQNEAQLEKSRLLSDRFSAERPKGSFSTLEIQRTEQGDSAMYLCASSLLPEKLFFGSGTQLSVL.

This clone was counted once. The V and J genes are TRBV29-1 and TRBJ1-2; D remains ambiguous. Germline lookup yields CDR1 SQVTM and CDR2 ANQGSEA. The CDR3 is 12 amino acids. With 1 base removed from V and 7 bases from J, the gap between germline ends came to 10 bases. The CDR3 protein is CSVEVPDGGYTF. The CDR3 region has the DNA TGCAGCGTTGAAGTCCCGGATGGTGGCTACACCTTC.

CDR3 DNA sequence: TGTGCCAGCAGTGAATGGGGATTCTACGAGCAGTACTTC. Translation: CASSEWGFYEQYF. This chain connects TRBV6-1 to TRBJ2-7; D ambiguous. Germline CDR1 MNHNS, CDR2 SASEGT. V was pared by 2 bases and J by 3 bases, with 8 bases between. This CDR3 contains 13 residues.

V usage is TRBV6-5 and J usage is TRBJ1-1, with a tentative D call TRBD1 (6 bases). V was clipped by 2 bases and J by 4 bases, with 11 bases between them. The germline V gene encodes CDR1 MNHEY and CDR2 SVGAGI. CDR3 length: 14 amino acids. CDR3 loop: CASSYGGGVTEAFF. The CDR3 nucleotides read TGTGCCAGCAGTTACGGGGGCGGGGTCACTGAAGCTTTCTTT.

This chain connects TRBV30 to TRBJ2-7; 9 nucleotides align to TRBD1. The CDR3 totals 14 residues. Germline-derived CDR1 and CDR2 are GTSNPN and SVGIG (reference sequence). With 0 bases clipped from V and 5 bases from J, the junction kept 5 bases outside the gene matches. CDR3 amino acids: CAWSVGTGFDEQYF. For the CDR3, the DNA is TGTGCCTGGAGTGTAGGGACAGGGTTCGACGAGCAGTACTTC.

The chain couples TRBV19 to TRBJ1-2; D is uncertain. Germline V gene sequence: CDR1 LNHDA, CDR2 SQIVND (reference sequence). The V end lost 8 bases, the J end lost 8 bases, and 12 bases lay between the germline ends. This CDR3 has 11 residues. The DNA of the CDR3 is TGTGCCAGTTATGAGGGTTACGGCTACACCTTC. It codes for CASYEGYGYTF.

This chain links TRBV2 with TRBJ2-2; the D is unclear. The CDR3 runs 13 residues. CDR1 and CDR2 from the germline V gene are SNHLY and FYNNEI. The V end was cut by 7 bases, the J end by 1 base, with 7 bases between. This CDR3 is CASNWENTGELFF. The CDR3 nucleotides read TGTGCCAGCAATTGGGAGAACACCGGGGAGCTGTTTTTT.

CDR3 sequence: CASSLSPRGYEQYF. CDR3 nucleotides: TGTGCCAGCAGTTTAAGCCCTAGGGGGTACGAGCAGTACTTC. V usage is TRBV28 and J usage is TRBJ2-7; possible D gene TRBD1, 6 bases. In germline, CDR1 is MDHEN, CDR2 SYDVKM. The CDR3 runs 14 residues. Trimming pared 2 bases from V and 4 bases from J, leaving 12 bases between.

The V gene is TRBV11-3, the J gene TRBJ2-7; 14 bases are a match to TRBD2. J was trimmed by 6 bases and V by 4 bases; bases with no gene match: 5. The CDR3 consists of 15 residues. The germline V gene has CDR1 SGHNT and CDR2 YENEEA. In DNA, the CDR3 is TGTGCCAGCAGCTCGGGACTAGCGGGAGCGGGCGAGCAGTACTTC. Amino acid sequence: CASSSGLAGAGEQYF.

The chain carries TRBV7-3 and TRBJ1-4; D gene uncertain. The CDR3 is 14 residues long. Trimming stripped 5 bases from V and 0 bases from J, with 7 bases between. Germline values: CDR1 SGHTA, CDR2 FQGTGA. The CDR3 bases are TGTGCCAGCAGCCCTGATCCAACTAATGAAAAACTGTTTTTT. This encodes CASSPDPTNEKLFF.

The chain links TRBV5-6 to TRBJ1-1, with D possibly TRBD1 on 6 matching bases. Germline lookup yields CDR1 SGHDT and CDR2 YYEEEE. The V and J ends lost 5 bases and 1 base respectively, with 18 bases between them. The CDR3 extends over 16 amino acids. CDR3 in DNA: TGTGCCAGCAGTCTCAAAGTTACAGGGAAGAACACTGAAGCTTTCTTT. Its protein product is CASSLKVTGKNTEAFF.

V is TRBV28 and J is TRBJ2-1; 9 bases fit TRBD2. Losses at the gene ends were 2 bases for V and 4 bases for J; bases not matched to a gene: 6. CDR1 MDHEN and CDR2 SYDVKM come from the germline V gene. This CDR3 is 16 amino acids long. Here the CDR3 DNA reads TGTGCCAGCAGTTTAGCGGGAGGGCCGGGATACAATGAGCAGTTCTTC. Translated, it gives CASSLAGGPGYNEQFF. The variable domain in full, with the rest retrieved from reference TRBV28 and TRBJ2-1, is DVKVTQSSRYLVKRTGEKVFLECVQDMDHENMFWYRQDPGLGLRLIYFSYDVKMKEKGDIPEGYSVSREKKERFSLILESASTNQTSMYLCASSLAGGPGYNEQFFGPGTRLTVL.

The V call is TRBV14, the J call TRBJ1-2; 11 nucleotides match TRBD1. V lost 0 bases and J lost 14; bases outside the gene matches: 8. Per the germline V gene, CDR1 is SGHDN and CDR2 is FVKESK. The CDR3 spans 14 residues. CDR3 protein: CASSQEGDRGKGTF. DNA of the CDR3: TGTGCCAGCAGCCAAGAGGGGGACAGGGGGAAGGGGACCTTC.

The CDR3 reads CASSFGTGTGELFF. The CDR3 DNA follows: TGTGCCAGCAGTTTCGGGACTGGGACCGGGGAGCTGTTTTTT. This chain joins TRBV28 and TRBJ2-2; TRBD2 might be the D (6 bases). Germline V gene data show CDR1 as MDHEN and CDR2 as SYDVKM. V lost 3 bases to trimming and J lost 5 bases, with 10 bases between them. The CDR3 covers 14 residues.

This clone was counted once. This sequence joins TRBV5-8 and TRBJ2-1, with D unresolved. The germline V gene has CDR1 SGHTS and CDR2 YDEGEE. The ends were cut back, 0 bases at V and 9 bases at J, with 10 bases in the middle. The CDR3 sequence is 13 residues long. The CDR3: CASSLEGSIEQFF. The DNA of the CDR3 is TGTGCCAGCAGCTTGGAAGGCTCGATTGAGCAGTTCTTC.

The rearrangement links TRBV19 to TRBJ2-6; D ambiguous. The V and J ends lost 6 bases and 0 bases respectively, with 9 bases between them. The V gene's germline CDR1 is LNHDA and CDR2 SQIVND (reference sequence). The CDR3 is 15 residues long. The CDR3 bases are TGTGCCAGTAGCAAACAGACCTCTGGGGCCAACGTCCTGACTTTC. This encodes CASSKQTSGANVLTF. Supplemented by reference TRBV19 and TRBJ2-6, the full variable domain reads DGGITQSPKYLFRKEGQNVTLSCEQNLNHDAMYWYRQDPGQGLRLIYYSQIVNDFQKGDIAEGYSVSREKKESFPLTVTSAQKNPTAFYLCASSKQTSGANVLTFGAGSRLTVL.

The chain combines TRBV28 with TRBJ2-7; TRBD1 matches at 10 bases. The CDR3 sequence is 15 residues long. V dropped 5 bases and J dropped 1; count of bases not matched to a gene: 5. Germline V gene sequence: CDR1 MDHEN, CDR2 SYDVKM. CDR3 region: CASSLPGQGSYEQYF. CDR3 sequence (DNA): TGTGCCAGCAGTCTTCCGGGACAGGGGTCCTACGAGCAGTACTTC. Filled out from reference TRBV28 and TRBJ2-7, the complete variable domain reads DVKVTQSSRYLVKRTGEKVFLECVQDMDHENMFWYRQDPGLGLRLIYFSYDVKMKEKGDIPEGYSVSREKKERFSLILESASTNQTSMYLCASSLPGQGSYEQYFGPGTRLTVT.

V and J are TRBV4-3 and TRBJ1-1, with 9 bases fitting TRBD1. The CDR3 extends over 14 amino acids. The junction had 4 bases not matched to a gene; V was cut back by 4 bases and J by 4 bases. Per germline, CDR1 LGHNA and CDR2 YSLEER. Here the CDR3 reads CASSPGQGVTEAFF. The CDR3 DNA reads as TGCGCCAGCAGCCCGGGACAGGGCGTCACTGAAGCTTTCTTT.

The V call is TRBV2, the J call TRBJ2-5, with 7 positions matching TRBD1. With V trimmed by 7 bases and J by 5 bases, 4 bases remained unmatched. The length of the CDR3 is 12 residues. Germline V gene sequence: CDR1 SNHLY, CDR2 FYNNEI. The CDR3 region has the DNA TGTGCCAGCAAGGGGGCGTGGGAGACCCAGTACTTC. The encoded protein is CASKGAWETQYF.

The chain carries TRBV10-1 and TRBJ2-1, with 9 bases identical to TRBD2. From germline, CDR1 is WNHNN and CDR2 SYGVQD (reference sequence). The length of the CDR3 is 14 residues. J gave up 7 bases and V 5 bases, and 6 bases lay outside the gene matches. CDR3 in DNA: TGCGCCAGCAGTAGGGCGGGAGGGAAGAATGAGCAGTTCTTC. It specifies CASSRAGGKNEQFF.

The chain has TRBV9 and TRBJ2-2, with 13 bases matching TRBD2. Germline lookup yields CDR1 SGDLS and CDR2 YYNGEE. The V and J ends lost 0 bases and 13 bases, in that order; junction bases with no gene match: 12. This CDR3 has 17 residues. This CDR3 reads CASSVAGTSGKAPGLFF. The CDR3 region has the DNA TGTGCCAGCAGCGTAGCCGGGACTAGCGGGAAGGCCCCCGGGCTGTTTTTT.